This is a list of T cell receptor beta chains from one sample in a study of cytomegalovirus exposure and HLA in healthy donors. The table came from immunoSEQ multiplex PCR; TCRdb's copy has only in-frame clones and leaves some out. The profile shows about 140,000 clones, almost 85% of them singletons. The sequenced material came from PBMCs. The source of these receptors is a middle-aged woman in good health and CMV-seronegative. Both conserved end residues are part of each CDR3. Each record gives: D gene, J gene, V gene, CDR3 length, clone size, CDR3 DNA, CDR3 protein. D genes are given only for firm matches. Not every row has a clone size; where given, it reads once, few, many or a size class.

D gene: NA; J gene: TRBJ2-3; V gene: TRBV5-1; CDR3 length: 15; clone size: once; CDR3 DNA: TGCGCCAGCAGCTTGACGCTCCTCGGAGCAGATACGCAGTATTTT; CDR3 protein: CASSLTLLGADTQYF
D gene: TRBD1; J gene: TRBJ1-1; V gene: TRBV5-1; CDR3 length: 14; clone size: NA; CDR3 DNA: TGCGCCAGCAGCCTGACAGGGGACAACACTGAAGCTTTCTTT; CDR3 protein: CASSLTGDNTEAFF
D gene: TRBD1; J gene: TRBJ1-5; V gene: TRBV6-1; CDR3 length: 13; clone size: NA; CDR3 DNA: TGTGCCAGCGCCGGACAGGAAGTCCAGCCCCAGCATTTT; CDR3 protein: CASAGQEVQPQHF
D gene: NA; J gene: TRBJ1-3; V gene: TRBV4-3; CDR3 length: 16; clone size: NA; CDR3 DNA: TGCGCCAGCAGCCAAGGGACCTGGACACTCGGAAACACCATATATTTT; CDR3 protein: CASSQGTWTLGNTIYF
D gene: NA; J gene: TRBJ2-1; V gene: TRBV25-1; CDR3 length: 15; clone size: NA; CDR3 DNA: TGTGCCAGCGGGCCCATTTCTACAGGGCTCAATGAGCAGTTCTTC; CDR3 protein: CASGPISTGLNEQFF
D gene: TRBD1; J gene: TRBJ2-1; V gene: TRBV5-1; CDR3 length: 16; clone size: NA; CDR3 DNA: TGCGCCAGCAGCTACGCTCCGGGACAGGGTTGGAATGAGCAGTTCTTC; CDR3 protein: CASSYAPGQGWNEQFF
D gene: TRBD1; J gene: TRBJ2-7; V gene: TRBV19; CDR3 length: 14; clone size: NA; CDR3 DNA: TGTGCCAGTAGTTACAGGGGAGACGCCTACGAGCAGTACTTC; CDR3 protein: CASSYRGDAYEQYF
D gene: NA; J gene: TRBJ2-7; V gene: TRBV6-6; CDR3 length: 15; clone size: once; CDR3 DNA: TGTGCCAGCAGTTACTCGGGTCGGGTGCTGTACGAGCAGTACTTC; CDR3 protein: CASSYSGRVLYEQYF
D gene: NA; J gene: TRBJ1-1; V gene: TRBV28; CDR3 length: 15; clone size: NA; CDR3 DNA: TGTGCCAGCAGTTTAATGGGACACCAGAACACTGAAGCTTTCTTT; CDR3 protein: CASSLMGHQNTEAFF
D gene: NA; J gene: TRBJ2-3; V gene: TRBV7-2; CDR3 length: 13; clone size: NA; CDR3 DNA: TGTGCCAGCAGCTCGGTTGGTCAAGATACGCAGTATTTT; CDR3 protein: CASSSVGQDTQYF
D gene: NA; J gene: TRBJ1-4; V gene: TRBV4-2; CDR3 length: 14; clone size: NA; CDR3 DNA: TGTGCCAGCAGCCAAGATAGCCAAAATGAAAAACTGTTTTTT; CDR3 protein: CASSQDSQNEKLFF
D gene: NA; J gene: TRBJ1-2; V gene: TRBV28; CDR3 length: 13; clone size: once; CDR3 DNA: TGTGCCAGCAGCCCCGGGGGTTTCTTCGGCTACACCTTC; CDR3 protein: CASSPGGFFGYTF
D gene: NA; J gene: TRBJ1-1; V gene: TRBV6-5; CDR3 length: 13; clone size: few; CDR3 DNA: TGTGCCAGCAGAGCCCAGGGGCCAACTGAAGCTTTCTTT; CDR3 protein: CASRAQGPTEAFF
D gene: NA; J gene: TRBJ2-7; V gene: TRBV21-1; CDR3 length: 14; clone size: NA; CDR3 DNA: TGTGCCAGCAGGGCCGGGACAGGGACCCACGAGCAGTACTTC; CDR3 protein: CASRAGTGTHEQYF
D gene: TRBD1; J gene: TRBJ1-5; V gene: TRBV6-4; CDR3 length: 18; clone size: NA; CDR3 DNA: TGTGCCAGCAGTGACTTTGGGGAAGGGGGCGGAAGCAATCAGCCCCAGCATTTT; CDR3 protein: CASSDFGEGGGSNQPQHF
D gene: TRBD2; J gene: TRBJ2-4; V gene: TRBV7-9; CDR3 length: 14; clone size: NA; CDR3 DNA: TGTGCCAGCAGCCCCTGGACTAGCGGAAACATTCAGTACTTC; CDR3 protein: CASSPWTSGNIQYF
D gene: NA; J gene: TRBJ1-4; V gene: TRBV7-2; CDR3 length: 12; clone size: NA; CDR3 DNA: TGTGCCAGCAGCTTACAGGGGGAAAAACTGTTTTTT; CDR3 protein: CASSLQGEKLFF
D gene: NA; J gene: TRBJ2-3; V gene: TRBV9; CDR3 length: 16; clone size: NA; CDR3 DNA: TGTGCCAGCAGCGTAGACGGGAGACTCAGCACAGATACGCAGTATTTT; CDR3 protein: CASSVDGRLSTDTQYF
D gene: NA; J gene: TRBJ1-6; V gene: TRBV6-6; CDR3 length: 15; clone size: NA; CDR3 DNA: TGTGCCAGCAGTACCAGAAGCTCCTATAATTCACCCCTCCACTTT; CDR3 protein: CASSTRSSYNSPLHF
D gene: TRBD1; J gene: TRBJ2-7; V gene: TRBV4-1; CDR3 length: 16; clone size: NA; CDR3 DNA: TGCGCCAGCAGCCTCTCAACCGGGACAGGGGGCGACGAGCAGTACTTC; CDR3 protein: CASSLSTGTGGDEQYF
D gene: TRBD2; J gene: TRBJ2-1; V gene: TRBV7-9; CDR3 length: 14; clone size: NA; CDR3 DNA: TGTGCCAGCAGCTTCGGACTAGCGGGAGGAGAGCAGTTCTTC; CDR3 protein: CASSFGLAGGEQFF
D gene: TRBD1; J gene: TRBJ2-3; V gene: TRBV7-2; CDR3 length: 15; clone size: NA; CDR3 DNA: TGTGCCAGCAGTCGCGACAGGGGGAGGTCAGATACGCAGTATTTT; CDR3 protein: CASSRDRGRSDTQYF
D gene: NA; J gene: TRBJ1-2; V gene: TRBV5-1; CDR3 length: 13; clone size: NA; CDR3 DNA: TGCGCCAGCAGCCCGGGAACTAACTATGGCTACACCTTC; CDR3 protein: CASSPGTNYGYTF
D gene: NA; J gene: TRBJ2-7; V gene: TRBV4-2; CDR3 length: 14; clone size: NA; CDR3 DNA: TGTGCCAGCAGCCAAGTTGAGGGCTCGGACGAGCAGTACTTC; CDR3 protein: CASSQVEGSDEQYF
D gene: TRBD1; J gene: TRBJ2-7; V gene: TRBV6-5; CDR3 length: 16; clone size: NA; CDR3 DNA: TGTGCCAGCAGTTCGAACCGGGACAGGGGGGTCGGCGAGCAGTACTTC; CDR3 protein: CASSSNRDRGVGEQYF
D gene: NA; J gene: TRBJ1-6; V gene: TRBV6-1; CDR3 length: 14; clone size: NA; CDR3 DNA: TGTGCCAGCAGCCCCGTAGTGGCGGATTCACCCCTCCACTTT; CDR3 protein: CASSPVVADSPLHF
D gene: TRBD2; J gene: TRBJ2-4; V gene: TRBV4-3; CDR3 length: 19; clone size: NA; CDR3 DNA: TGCGCCAGCAGCCCCCTGGGGACTAGCGGGAGGGGGGGCAAAAACATTCAGTACTTC; CDR3 protein: CASSPLGTSGRGGKNIQYF